Listed here are 29 T cell receptor beta chains from one sample, sequenced in a study of blood T cell repertoires in COVID-19. Data came from immunoSEQ multiplex PCR; TCRdb stores just in-frame clones and leaves some out. The sample consists of 310,000 or so clones, over 80% of them appearing once. Sequenced: PBMCs or T cells enriched from blood (not recorded which). The receptors stem from a woman between 18 and 30 years old who had recovered from COVID-19.

A single count supports this clone. V and J are TRBV4-2 and TRBJ2-3, with 12 nucleotides matching TRBD2. The CDR3 extends over 19 amino acids. V lost 0 bases, J lost 1 base, and 8 bases stayed unmatched. The germline V gene has CDR1 LGHNA and CDR2 YNFKEQ. The CDR3 here is CASSQDPSGGASGTDTQYF. The DNA for the CDR3 is TGTGCCAGCAGCCAAGATCCTAGCGGGGGGGCCTCGGGCACAGATACGCAGTATTTT.

In its sample, this clone was seen once. V and J are TRBV3-1 (or the pseudogene TRBV3-2) and TRBJ2-4, with a tentative D call TRBD2 (6 bases). The V end was cut by 1 base, the J end by 9 bases, with 10 bases between. In germline, CDR1 is LGHDT, CDR2 YNNKEL (reference sequence). The CDR3 spans 13 residues. The CDR3 DNA is TGTGCCAGCAGCCAAGGGCGGCGGGGCATTCAGTACTTC. It translates to CASSQGRRGIQYF.

This chain uses TRBV25-1 with TRBJ2-1; weak D call: TRBD1 (7 bases). In germline, CDR1 is MGHDK, CDR2 SYGVNS. This CDR3 has 15 amino acids. Between the trimmed V and J ends, which lost 5 bases and 0 bases, there was a span of 11 bases. The CDR3 loop is CASSWRDSSYNEQFF. The CDR3 DNA is TGTGCCAGCAGTTGGCGGGACAGCTCCTACAATGAGCAGTTCTTC.

The chain carries TRBV6-5 and TRBJ1-5, with TRBD1 matching over 8 bases. CDR1 and CDR2 from the germline V gene are MNHEY and SVGAGI. With 8 bases clipped from V and 2 bases from J, the junction kept 5 bases outside the gene matches. There are 14 residues in the CDR3. CDR3 amino acids: CASSEGQGNQPQHF. Written as DNA, the CDR3 is TGTGCCAGCTCAGAGGGACAGGGCAATCAGCCCCAGCATTTT.

The CDR3 region is CASSPNARATNEKLFF. DNA for the CDR3: TGTGCCAGCAGCCCCAATGCGAGGGCAACTAATGAAAAACTGTTTTTT. This sequence joins TRBV7-9 and TRBJ1-4; D remains unclear. V was clipped by 5 bases and J by 0 bases, with 13 bases between them. Per the germline V gene, CDR1 is SEHNR and CDR2 is FQNEAQ (reference sequence). The CDR3 consists of 16 residues.

This chain connects TRBV28 to TRBJ1-5; 7 bases match TRBD1. Trimming removed 6 bases from V and 5 bases from J; junction bases left unmatched: 7. The germline gives CDR1 MDHEN, CDR2 SYDVKM. There are 14 residues in the CDR3. DNA for the CDR3: TGTGCCAGCAGATCAGACAGGGACTATCAGCCCCAGCATTTT. The encoded protein is CASRSDRDYQPQHF. Supplemented by reference TRBV28 and TRBJ1-5, the full variable domain reads DVKVTQSSRYLVKRTGEKVFLECVQDMDHENMFWYRQDPGLGLRLIYFSYDVKMKEKGDIPEGYSVSREKKERFSLILESASTNQTSMYLCASRSDRDYQPQHFGDGTRLSIL.

In DNA, the CDR3 is TGTGCCAGCAGCTTCCAGCAGGGGCTAATCAATGGCTACACCTTC. This codes for CASSFQQGLINGYTF. This chain connects TRBV7-2 to TRBJ1-2; maybe TRBD1 (6 bases). V lost 3 bases to trimming and J lost 6 bases, with 17 bases between them. The CDR3 length is 15 residues. In germline, CDR1 is SGHTA, CDR2 FQGNSA.

This clone was seen only once. V usage is TRBV28 and J usage is TRBJ1-1; 8 bases line up with TRBD1. With 4 bases clipped from V and 8 bases from J, the junction kept 9 bases outside the gene matches. There are 14 residues in the CDR3. Germline CDR1 and CDR2: MDHEN and SYDVKM. The CDR3 DNA follows: TGTGCCAGCAGTTCTCCAGGACAGGGAGGAGAAGCTTTCTTT. Protein: CASSSPGQGGEAFF. The whole variable domain, remainder taken from reference TRBV28 and TRBJ1-1, is DVKVTQSSRYLVKRTGEKVFLECVQDMDHENMFWYRQDPGLGLRLIYFSYDVKMKEKGDIPEGYSVSREKKERFSLILESASTNQTSMYLCASSSPGQGGEAFFGQGTRLTVV.

V gene TRBV9 combines with J gene TRBJ2-7; D perhaps matches TRBD2 (5 bases). V lost 4 bases and J 6 bases, leaving 20 bases between the germline ends. The CDR3 has 15 residues. The germline V gene has CDR1 SGDLS and CDR2 YYNGEE. CDR3: CASSPQVGWGVEQYF. The CDR3 nucleotides read TGTGCCAGCAGCCCCCAAGTCGGATGGGGAGTCGAGCAGTACTTC.

V is TRBV6-4 and J is TRBJ2-1; D not certain. This CDR3 contains 14 residues. Between the trimmed V and J ends, which lost 0 bases and 7 bases, there was a span of 10 bases. Looked up from germline, CDR1 is MRHNA and CDR2 is SNTAGT. CDR3 residues: CASSDSWQRNEQFF. CDR3 coding DNA: TGTGCCAGCAGTGACTCGTGGCAACGAAATGAGCAGTTCTTC.

This CDR3 reads CASIPSGISYEQYF. The CDR3, as DNA: TGTGCCAGCATCCCTAGCGGGATCTCCTACGAGCAGTACTTC. V and J are TRBV28 and TRBJ2-7; the match to TRBD2 covers 9 bases. The germline gives CDR1 MDHEN, CDR2 SYDVKM. V dropped 7 bases and J dropped 0; count of bases not matched to a gene: 4. The CDR3 extends over 14 amino acids.

The CDR3, as DNA: TGTGCCAGCAGTTACTCGACAGCAGATACGCAGTATTTT. This translates into CASSYSTADTQYF. The J gene is TRBJ2-3, the V gene TRBV6-5; tentatively, D is TRBD1 (5 bases). Deletions cut 0 bases from V and 4 bases from J, with 5 bases between. Looked up from germline, CDR1 is MNHEY and CDR2 is SVGAGI. CDR3 size: 13 residues.

This chain joins TRBV7-9 and TRBJ1-6; 8 bases align to TRBD1. V was pared by 5 bases and J by 6 bases, with 9 bases of the junction left unmatched. Germline V gives CDR1 SEHNR, CDR2 FQNEAQ (reference sequence). The CDR3 consists of 16 residues. CDR3 sequence: CASSERGGQGNSPLHF. In DNA, the CDR3 is TGTGCCAGCAGCGAGCGAGGCGGACAGGGTAATTCACCCCTCCACTTT.

This rearrangement joins TRBV18 to TRBJ2-1; 9 nucleotides line up with TRBD1. From germline, CDR1 is KGHSH and CDR2 LQKENI. The CDR3 contains 11 residues. V lost 6 bases, J lost 16 bases, and 7 bases stayed unmatched. The CDR3 here is CASSSGQGGFF. DNA for the CDR3: TGTGCCAGCTCTTCGGGACAGGGTGGATTCTTC.

This rearrangement joins TRBV6-5 to TRBJ2-7; TRBD1 is a possible D gene (5 bases). The CDR3 has 12 residues. Germline V CDR1 and CDR2: MNHEY, SVGAGI. Trimming shortened V by 2 bases and J by 6 bases, and 8 bases separated the two germline ends. The CDR3 DNA reads as TGTGCCAGCAGTTACCAGCAGGGCGAGCAGTACTTC. Protein: CASSYQQGEQYF.

CDR3 in DNA: TGTGCCAGCAGTTTAGCCCGGGGGAACACTGAAGCTTTCTTT. Its protein is CASSLARGNTEAFF. The gene calls are TRBV27 and TRBJ1-1; D unresolved. Germline CDR1 MNHEY, CDR2 SMNVEV (reference sequence). The CDR3 consists of 14 residues. The ends were cut back, 2 bases at V and 1 base at J, with 8 bases in the middle.

The chain recombines TRBV7-9 with TRBJ1-2; no definite D call. The V end lost 1 base, the J end lost 8 bases, and 14 bases lay between the germline ends. CDR1 and CDR2 from the germline V gene are SEHNR and FQNEAQ (reference sequence). The CDR3 is made up of 14 amino acids. The CDR3 DNA follows: TGTGCCAGCAGCTTAGTCTCGACGCGGAACGGCTACACCTTC. Amino acid sequence: CASSLVSTRNGYTF. The full variable domain, rest sourced from reference TRBV7-9 and TRBJ1-2, is DTGVSQNPRHKITKRGQNVTFRCDPISEHNRLYWYRQTLGQGPEFLTYFQNEAQLEKSRLLSDRFSAERPKGSFSTLEIQRTEQGDSAMYLCASSLVSTRNGYTFGSGTRLTVV.

The rearrangement joins TRBV6-6 to TRBJ2-1; 8 bases line up with TRBD2. Germline assignment: CDR1 MNHNY and CDR2 SVGAGI (reference sequence). V lost 6 bases to trimming and J lost 6 bases; unmatched junction nucleotides: 4. The CDR3 is 13 residues long. CDR3 in amino acids: CASRTGGPNEQFF. The CDR3 DNA reads TGTGCCAGCAGAACGGGGGGGCCCAATGAGCAGTTCTTC.

The chain is built from TRBV7-9 and TRBJ1-1; D gene uncertain. The CDR3 contains 12 residues. V was clipped by 5 bases and J by 4 bases, with 8 bases between them. Germline loops: CDR1 SEHNR, CDR2 FQNEAQ (reference sequence). The CDR3 reads CASSRGSTEAFF. The CDR3 coding sequence is TGTGCCAGCAGCCGGGGTTCCACTGAAGCTTTCTTT.

The genes are TRBV7-3 and TRBJ2-7; D not certain. CDR1 is SGHTA and CDR2 is FQGTGA in the germline V gene. The CDR3 runs to 13 residues. The germline V and J ends were trimmed by 2 bases and 3 bases, with 8 bases remaining between them. CDR3 in amino acids: CASSLGRFYEQYF. The CDR3 nucleotides are TGTGCCAGCAGCTTAGGTCGGTTCTACGAGCAGTACTTC.

This clone was recorded a few times. This rearrangement joins TRBV4-3 to TRBJ2-2; 12 bases fit TRBD2. This CDR3 comprises 17 residues. The J segment lost 4 bases and the V segment lost 0 bases, leaving 3 bases of the junction unmatched. Per the germline V gene, CDR1 is LGHNA and CDR2 is YSLEER. Written as DNA, the CDR3 is TGCGCCAGCAGCCAAGACCTAGCGGGGGGGCGCACCGGGGAGCTGTTTTTT. Translation: CASSQDLAGGRTGELFF.

The J gene is TRBJ1-2, the V gene TRBV5-1; 10 nucleotides match TRBD1. Germline V gene sequence: CDR1 SGHRS, CDR2 YFSETQ. The CDR3 spans 16 residues. V shed 4 bases and J 1 base; nucleotides not matched to a gene: 7. The CDR3 bases are TGCGCCAGCAGCGTTGGGGGACAGGGGATTAACTATGGCTACACCTTC. It codes for CASSVGGQGINYGYTF.

The V and J genes are TRBV7-9 and TRBJ1-1; D might be TRBD1 (5 bases). Germline-derived CDR1 and CDR2 are SEHNR and FQNEAQ (reference sequence). The CDR3 extends over 14 amino acids. Trimming took 1 base from V and 4 from J, leaving 10 bases between them. The CDR3 bases are TGTGCCAGCAGCTTAGGGGGGGTTAGCACTGAAGCTTTCTTT. The encoded protein is CASSLGGVSTEAFF.

The J gene is TRBJ1-3, the V gene TRBV4-1; TRBD1 aligns across 7 bases. This CDR3 spans 17 amino acids. J lost 2 bases, V lost 4 bases, and 11 bases had no gene match. Germline assignment: CDR1 MGHRA and CDR2 YSYEKL. The CDR3 coding sequence is TGCGCCAGCAGCCCCACACCCGGGACAGCGCCTGGAAACACCATATATTTT. Translation: CASSPTPGTAPGNTIYF.

V gene TRBV19 combines with J gene TRBJ1-1; the D is unclear. Trimming took 4 bases from V and 4 from J, leaving 19 bases between them. This CDR3 is built from 16 residues. CDR1 and CDR2 from the germline V gene are LNHDA and SQIVND (reference sequence). The CDR3 nucleotides are TGTGCCAGTAGTAAGTTAAGAGGGTCGGGCGGCACTGAAGCTTTCTTT. This sequence encodes CASSKLRGSGGTEAFF.

The chain uses TRBV30 and TRBJ2-1; 9 bases are shared with TRBD2. V dropped 5 bases and J dropped 6; count of bases not matched to a gene: 8. The V gene's germline CDR1 is GTSNPN and CDR2 SVGIG (reference sequence). This CDR3 contains 14 residues. CDR3 in DNA: TGTGCCTGGTCCGGGACTAGCCGCGGCAATGAGCAGTTCTTC. Its protein is CAWSGTSRGNEQFF.

The CDR3 nucleotides read TGCGCCAGCAGCTCTGCAGGGACAGGGGGCGCGAACATTCAGTACTTC. Protein product: CASSSAGTGGANIQYF. The J gene is TRBJ2-4, the V gene TRBV5-1, with TRBD1 identical over 12 bases. The V gene's germline CDR1 is SGHRS and CDR2 YFSETQ. The CDR3 loop spans 16 amino acids. V was clipped by 3 bases and J by 7 bases; unmatched bases: 8.

The chain recombines TRBV14 with TRBJ2-5; a weak D match, TRBD1 (6 bases). V was cut by 2 bases and J by 0 bases, with 16 bases left in between. CDR1 is SGHDN and CDR2 is FVKESK in the germline V gene. This CDR3 contains 17 residues. CDR3 coding DNA: TGTGCCAGCAGCCAATCTATATGGCAGGGGTACCAAGAGACCCAGTACTTC. It yields the protein CASSQSIWQGYQETQYF.

This clone was seen more than once but under ten times. The chain is built from TRBV7-6 and TRBJ1-2, with 11 bases fitting TRBD1. This CDR3 has 13 amino acids. V lost 4 bases, J lost 7 bases, and 2 bases stayed unmatched. Germline values: CDR1 SGHVS, CDR2 FNYEAQ. The CDR3 region is CASSWTGGSGYTF. The CDR3 DNA is TGTGCCAGCAGCTGGACAGGGGGCTCTGGCTACACCTTC.